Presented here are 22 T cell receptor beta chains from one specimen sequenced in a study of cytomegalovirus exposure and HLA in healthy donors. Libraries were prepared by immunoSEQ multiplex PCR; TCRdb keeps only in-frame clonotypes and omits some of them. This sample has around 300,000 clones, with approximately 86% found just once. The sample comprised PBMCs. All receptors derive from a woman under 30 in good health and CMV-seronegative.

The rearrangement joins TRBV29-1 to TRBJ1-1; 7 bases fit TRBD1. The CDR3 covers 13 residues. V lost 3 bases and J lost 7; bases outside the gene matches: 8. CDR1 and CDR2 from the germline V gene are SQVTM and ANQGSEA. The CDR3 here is CSVDRQGGHEAFF. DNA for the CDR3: TGCAGCGTTGATCGACAGGGAGGCCATGAAGCTTTCTTT.

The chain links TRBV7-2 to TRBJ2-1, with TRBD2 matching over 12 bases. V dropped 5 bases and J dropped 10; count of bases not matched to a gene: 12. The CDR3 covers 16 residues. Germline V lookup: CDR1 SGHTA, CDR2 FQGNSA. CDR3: CASSPPGLAGRGEQFF. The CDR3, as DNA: TGTGCCAGCAGCCCTCCGGGACTAGCGGGCAGGGGCGAGCAGTTCTTC.

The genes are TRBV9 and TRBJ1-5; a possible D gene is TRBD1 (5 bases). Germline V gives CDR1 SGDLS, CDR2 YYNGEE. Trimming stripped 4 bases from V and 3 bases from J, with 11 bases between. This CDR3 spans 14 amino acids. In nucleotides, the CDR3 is TGTGCCAGCAGCCCCGACAGTCTCAATCAGCCCCAGCATTTT. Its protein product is CASSPDSLNQPQHF.

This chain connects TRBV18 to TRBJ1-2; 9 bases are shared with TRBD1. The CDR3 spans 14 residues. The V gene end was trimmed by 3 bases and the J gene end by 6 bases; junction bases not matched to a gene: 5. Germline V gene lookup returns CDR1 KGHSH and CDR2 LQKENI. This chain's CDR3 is CASSPGQGRDGYTF. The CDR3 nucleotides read TGTGCCAGCTCACCGGGACAGGGCAGGGATGGCTACACCTTC.

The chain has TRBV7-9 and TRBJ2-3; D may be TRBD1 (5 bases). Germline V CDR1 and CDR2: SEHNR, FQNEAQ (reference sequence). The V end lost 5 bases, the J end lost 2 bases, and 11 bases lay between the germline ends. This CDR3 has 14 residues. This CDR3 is CASSPQGLTDTQYF. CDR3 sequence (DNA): TGTGCCAGCAGCCCCCAGGGTCTCACAGATACGCAGTATTTT.

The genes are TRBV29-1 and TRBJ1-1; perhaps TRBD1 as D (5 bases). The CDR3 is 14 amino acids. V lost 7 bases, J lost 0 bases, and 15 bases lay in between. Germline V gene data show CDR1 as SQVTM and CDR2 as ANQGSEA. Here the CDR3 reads CSAPGHKMNTEAFF. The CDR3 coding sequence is TGCAGCGCCCCAGGACATAAGATGAACACTGAAGCTTTCTTT.

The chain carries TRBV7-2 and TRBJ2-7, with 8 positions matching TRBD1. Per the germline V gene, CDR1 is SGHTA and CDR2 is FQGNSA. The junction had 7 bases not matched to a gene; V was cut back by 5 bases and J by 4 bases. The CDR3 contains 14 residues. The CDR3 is CASSQSRGLYEQYF. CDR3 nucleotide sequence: TGTGCCAGCAGCCAAAGCAGGGGGCTGTACGAGCAGTACTTC.

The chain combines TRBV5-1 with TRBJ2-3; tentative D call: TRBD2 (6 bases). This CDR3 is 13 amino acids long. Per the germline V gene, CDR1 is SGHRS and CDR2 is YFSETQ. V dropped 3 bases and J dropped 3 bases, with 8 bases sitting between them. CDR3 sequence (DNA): TGCGCCAGCAGCTCGGAGGGAACAGATACGCAGTATTTT. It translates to CASSSEGTDTQYF.

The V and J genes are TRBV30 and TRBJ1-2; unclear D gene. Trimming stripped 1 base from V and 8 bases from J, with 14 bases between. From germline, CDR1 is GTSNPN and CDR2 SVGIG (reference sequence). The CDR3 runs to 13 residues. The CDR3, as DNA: TGTGCCTGGAGTGACTTTTCTGCCTGGGGCTACACCTTC. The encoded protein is CAWSDFSAWGYTF.

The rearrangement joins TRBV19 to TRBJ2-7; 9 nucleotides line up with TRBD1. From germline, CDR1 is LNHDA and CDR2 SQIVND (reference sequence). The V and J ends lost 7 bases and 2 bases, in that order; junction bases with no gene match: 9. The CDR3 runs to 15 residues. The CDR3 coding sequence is TGTGCCAGTATTTCCGGGACAGGGTTTCCCTACGAGCAGTACTTC. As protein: CASISGTGFPYEQYF.

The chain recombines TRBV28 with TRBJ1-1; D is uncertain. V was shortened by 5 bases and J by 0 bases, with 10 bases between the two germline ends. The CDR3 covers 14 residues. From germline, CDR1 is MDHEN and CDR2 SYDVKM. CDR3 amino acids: CASSVTQMNTEAFF. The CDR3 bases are TGTGCCAGCAGTGTGACACAGATGAACACTGAAGCTTTCTTT.

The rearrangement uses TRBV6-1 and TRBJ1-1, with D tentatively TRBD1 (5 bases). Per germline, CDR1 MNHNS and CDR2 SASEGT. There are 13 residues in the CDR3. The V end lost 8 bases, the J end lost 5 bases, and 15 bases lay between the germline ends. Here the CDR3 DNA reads TGTGCCAGCGAGCCCGGGGGTAGAACTGAAGCTTTCTTT. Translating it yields CASEPGGRTEAFF.

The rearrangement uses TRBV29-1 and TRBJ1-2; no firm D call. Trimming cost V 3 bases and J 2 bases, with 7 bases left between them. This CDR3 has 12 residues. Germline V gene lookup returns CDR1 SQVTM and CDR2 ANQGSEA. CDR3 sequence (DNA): TGCAGCGTTGATACACGAAACTATGGCTACACCTTC. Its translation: CSVDTRNYGYTF.

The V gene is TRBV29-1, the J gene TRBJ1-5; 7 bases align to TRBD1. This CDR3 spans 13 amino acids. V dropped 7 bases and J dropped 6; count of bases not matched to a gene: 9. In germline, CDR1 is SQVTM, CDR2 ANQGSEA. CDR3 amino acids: CSGADREGQPQHF. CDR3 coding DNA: TGCAGCGGGGCCGACAGGGAAGGTCAGCCCCAGCATTTT.

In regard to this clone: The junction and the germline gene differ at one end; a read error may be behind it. As DNA, the CDR3 is TGTGCTAGCACTTTGACAGGGGTTGACACTGAAGCTTTCTTT. It is translated as CASTLTGVDTEAFF. J is TRBJ1-1 and V is TRBV6-1; TRBD1 agrees at 8 bases. The CDR3 has 14 residues. Germline V lookup: CDR1 MNHNS, CDR2 SASEGT.

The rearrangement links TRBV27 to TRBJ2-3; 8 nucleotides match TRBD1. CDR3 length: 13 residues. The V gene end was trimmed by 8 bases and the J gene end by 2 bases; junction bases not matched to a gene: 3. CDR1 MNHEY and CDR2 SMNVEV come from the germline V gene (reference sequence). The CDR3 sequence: CASRDRFTDTQYF. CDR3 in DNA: TGTGCCAGCCGGGACAGGTTCACAGATACGCAGTATTTT.

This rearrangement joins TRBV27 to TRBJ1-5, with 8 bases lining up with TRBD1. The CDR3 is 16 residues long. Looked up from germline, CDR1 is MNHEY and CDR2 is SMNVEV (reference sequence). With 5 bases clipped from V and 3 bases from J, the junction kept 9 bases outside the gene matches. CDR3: CASSPYGQGLNQPQHF. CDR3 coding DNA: TGTGCCAGCAGTCCTTACGGACAGGGCCTCAATCAGCCCCAGCATTTT.

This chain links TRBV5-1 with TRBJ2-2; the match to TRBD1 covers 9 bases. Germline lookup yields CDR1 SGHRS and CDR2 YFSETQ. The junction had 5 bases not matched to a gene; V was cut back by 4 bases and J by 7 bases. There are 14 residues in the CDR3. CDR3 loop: CASSPGQGIGELFF. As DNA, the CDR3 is TGCGCCAGCAGCCCCGGACAGGGGATCGGGGAGCTGTTTTTT.

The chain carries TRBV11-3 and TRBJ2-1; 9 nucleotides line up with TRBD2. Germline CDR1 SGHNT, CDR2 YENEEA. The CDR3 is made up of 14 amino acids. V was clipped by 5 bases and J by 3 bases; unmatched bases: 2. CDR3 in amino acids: CASSRTSVYNEQFF. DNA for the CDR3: TGTGCCAGCAGCCGGACTAGCGTCTACAATGAGCAGTTCTTC.

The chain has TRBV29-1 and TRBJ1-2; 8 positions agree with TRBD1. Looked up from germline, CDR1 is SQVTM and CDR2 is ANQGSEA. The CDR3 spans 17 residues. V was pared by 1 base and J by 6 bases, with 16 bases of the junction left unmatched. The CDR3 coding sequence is TGCAGCGTTGAAGGGCCCTTGCAGGGGGCGCAAAGGGATGGCTACACCTTC. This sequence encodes CSVEGPLQGAQRDGYTF.

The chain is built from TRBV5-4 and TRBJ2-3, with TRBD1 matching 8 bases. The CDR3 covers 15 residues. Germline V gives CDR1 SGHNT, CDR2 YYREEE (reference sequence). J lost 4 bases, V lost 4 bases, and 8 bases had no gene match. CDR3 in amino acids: CASSQGQGLSDTQYF. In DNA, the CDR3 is TGTGCCAGCAGCCAAGGACAGGGACTTTCAGATACGCAGTATTTT.

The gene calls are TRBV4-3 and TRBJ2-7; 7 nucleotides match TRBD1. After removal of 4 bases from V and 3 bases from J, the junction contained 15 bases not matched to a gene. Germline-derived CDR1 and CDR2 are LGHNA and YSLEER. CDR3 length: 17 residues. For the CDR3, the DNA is TGCGCCAGCAGCCGAAGGCAGGCCGAGACAGGGATCTACGAGCAGTACTTC. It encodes CASSRRQAETGIYEQYF.